Each of the 9 T cell receptor beta chains below was sequenced from the same sample in a study of T-cell memory formation after mild COVID-19. Each CDR3 protein is one row after TCRdb ran MiXCR on the 5' RACE reads. The sample lists about 310,000 distinct CDR3 sequences, approximately 19% occurring once. The material sequenced was PBMCs or a T cell subset sorted from them (not recorded which). The source is a young man who had mild COVID-19 (a few samples of this study predate the infection). Cell type and time point are not known.

This clonotype turned up a few times. The chain has TRBV25-1 and TRBJ2-7; D remains unclear. V lost 5 bases and J 0 bases, leaving 8 bases between the germline ends. The CDR3 loop spans 13 amino acids. Germline CDR1 MGHDK, CDR2 SYGVNS. CDR3 in DNA: TGTGCCAGCAGTTCCCCGAGCTCCTACGAGCAGTACGTC. This gives the protein CASSSPSSYEQYV.

The rearrangement joins TRBV12-3 or TRBV12-4 to TRBJ2-3; the match to TRBD1 covers 8 bases. This CDR3 has 16 residues. V dropped 1 base and J dropped 2; count of bases not matched to a gene: 5. Written as DNA, the CDR3 is TGTGCCAGCAGTTTAGGGCCGGGACAGGCCACAGATACGCAGTATTTT. Amino acid sequence: CASSLGPGQATDTQYF.

This clonotype has only a few counts. The chain employs TRBV20-1 and TRBJ2-5, with 12 bases that match TRBD2. The CDR3 is 15 amino acids. CDR1 and CDR2 from the germline V gene are DFQATT and SNEGSKA (reference sequence). V gave up 5 bases and J gave up 6 bases; unmatched junction bases: 10. CDR3 sequence reads: CSAGPLAGGPQTQYF. The CDR3 coding sequence is TGCAGTGCTGGACCTCTAGCGGGGGGGCCTCAGACCCAGTACTTC.

This clonotype was recorded only once. The genes are TRBV7-2 and TRBJ2-3; D not certain. Germline V gene lookup returns CDR1 SGHTA and CDR2 FQGNSA. V was pared by 4 bases and J by 8 bases, with 13 bases between. The CDR3 is made up of 13 amino acids. Here the CDR3 reads CASSSIWGRTQYF. The CDR3 bases are TGTGCCAGCAGCTCTATCTGGGGTCGTACGCAGTATTTT.

This clonotype was detected only a few times. The rearrangement links TRBV6-5 to TRBJ1-1; D is unresolved. V lost 5 bases to trimming and J lost 4 bases, with 17 bases between them. The CDR3 is made up of 15 amino acids. Germline CDR1 MNHEY, CDR2 SVGAGI. In DNA form, the CDR3 reads TGTGCCAGCAGTCCCCGCTTCGGGCGGCTCACTGAAGCTTTCTTT. Its translation is CASSPRFGRLTEAFF.

The genes are TRBV6-6 and TRBJ2-7; TRBD2 agrees at 10 bases. This CDR3 has 15 residues. Germline V gene sequence: CDR1 MNHNY, CDR2 SVGAGI (reference sequence). Trimming at V came to 4 bases and at J to 1 base, leaving 4 bases not matched to a gene. CDR3 sequence reads: CASSSTSGPSYEQYF. The CDR3 region has the DNA TGTGCCAGCAGTTCGACTAGCGGGCCGTCCTACGAGCAGTACTTC.

This clonotype came up a few times. The J gene is TRBJ2-1, the V gene TRBV4-1; 10 nucleotides line up with TRBD2. Germline trimming cut 0 bases from V and 5 bases from J; bases unmatched to any gene: 7. There are 17 residues in the CDR3. Germline CDR1 MGHRA, CDR2 YSYEKL. DNA for the CDR3: TGCGCCAGCAGCCAAGATCCAGAGCGGGGGGGCGACAATGAGCAGTTCTTC. This gives the protein CASSQDPERGGDNEQFF.

The rearrangement links TRBV5-4 to TRBJ2-5; maybe TRBD2 (6 bases). The CDR3 consists of 15 residues. Trimming left V 4 bases short and J 4 bases short, with 17 bases between. CDR1 and CDR2 (germline): SGHNT, YYREEE (reference sequence). The CDR3: CASSQGGGGGETQYF. The CDR3 region has the DNA TGTGCCAGCAGCCAGGGTGGTGGGGGAGGAGAGACCCAGTACTTC.

The rearrangement uses TRBV11-1 and TRBJ2-6; D is unresolved. The CDR3 runs to 16 residues. Germline CDR1 is SGHAT and CDR2 is FQDESV (reference sequence). The V end was cut by 1 base, the J end by 0 bases, with 7 bases between. CDR3 bases: TGTGCCAGCAGCTTAGGTCACCACTCTGGGGCCAACGTCCTGACTTTC. Encoded protein: CASSLGHHSGANVLTF.